The clone carrying this T cell receptor (beta chain) was seen more than once but under ten times. This record belongs to a study of blood T cell repertoires in COVID-19. The method was immunoSEQ multiplex PCR; TCRdb's version includes in-frame clones alone and lacks a portion of them. Here the sample spans 150,000 or so clones, 60% to 80% being singletons. Trimming left V 5 bases short and J 2 bases short, with 15 bases between. Germline V CDR1 and CDR2: LNHDA, SQIVND (reference sequence). The CDR3 is 15 amino acids. This clonotype was sampled from a woman between 50 and 59 years old who had recovered from COVID-19. The sample consisted of PBMCs or T cells enriched from blood (not recorded which). V is TRBV19 and J is TRBJ1-2, with D perhaps TRBD1 (5 bases). Written as DNA, the CDR3 is TGTGCCAGTAGTTTTTCACGACAGCCGAACTATGGCTACACCTTC. It yields the protein CASSFSRQPNYGYTF. Drawing the rest from reference TRBV19 and TRBJ1-2, the complete variable domain is DGGITQSPKYLFRKEGQNVTLSCEQNLNHDAMYWYRQDPGQGLRLIYYSQIVNDFQKGDIAEGYSVSREKKESFPLTVTSAQKNPTAFYLCASSFSRQPNYGYTFGSGTRLTVV.